This T cell receptor beta chain was identified in a study of identical twins. One entry per CDR3 protein, called by TCRdb with MiXCR from the 5' RACE reads. This table holds under 350,000 distinct CDR3 sequences, 8.5% to 9.5% found once. CDR3 length equals 13 residues. With V trimmed by 10 bases and J by 4 bases, 8 bases remained unmatched. Germline V gives CDR1 MNHEY, CDR2 SVGEGT. Findings and limits, study-wide: Insertion counts were lower in abundant cord blood beta clonotypes, a trend that memory repertoires did not show. When twins shared out-of-frame alpha sequences, those sequences had excess low generation probability. Twins' excess sharing was less marked for out-of-frame beta sequences. Potential partial confounding of zero-insertion analyses by invariant MAIT and iNKT cells was noted.

A few counts support this clonotype. Its target is not known. These data also formed part of another study, on yellow fever vaccine responses in identical twins.

This TCR came from a young woman in good health. V is TRBV6-2 or TRBV6-3 and J is TRBJ2-7, with 9 positions matching TRBD1. Sequencing used CD8+ T cells sorted from blood. In DNA form, the CDR3 reads TGTGCCATCAGGACAGGGGAGATATACGAGCAGTACTTC. This translates into CAIRTGEIYEQYF.